This T cell receptor beta chain was sequenced in a study of cytomegalovirus exposure and HLA in healthy donors. Study results and caveats: Listed as cytomegalovirus-associated were 150 to 200 TCR beta chains. Subsequent analysis showed first-cohort TCR clusters tending to co-occur in 95 to 150 validation repertoires. As was reported, the classifier diagnosed cytomegalovirus status with high specificity and sensitivity.

The germline V gene encodes CDR1 MNHEY and CDR2 SMNVEV (reference sequence). V lost 5 bases and J lost 0, with 8 bases in between. The CDR3 is 14 residues long. Concerning this clone itself: No antigen is known for it.

The method was immunoSEQ multiplex PCR; TCRdb's version includes in-frame clones alone and lacks a portion of them. The sample has roughly 98,000 clones, around 88% seen once. The sequence was obtained from a woman aged 30 to 39 in good health and CMV-seronegative. The chain recombines TRBV27 with TRBJ2-1; tentative D call: TRBD1 (6 bases). The material sequenced was PBMCs. This CDR3 reads CASSGGFSYNEQFF. The CDR3 DNA reads as TGTGCCAGCAGTGGGGGCTTCTCCTACAATGAGCAGTTCTTC.